One sample yielded the 21 T cell receptor beta chains listed below, sequenced in a study of blood T cell repertoires in COVID-19. This table comes from immunoSEQ multiplex PCR, and its TCRdb copy is limited to in-frame clones, with some not included. The sample lists roughly 160,000 clones, more than 75% occurring once. The sequenced sample consisted of peripheral blood. The receptors here all came from a man aged 45-60 years who had recovered from COVID-19.

The chain recombines TRBV6-5 with TRBJ2-5; D gene ambiguous. The CDR3 totals 13 residues. CDR1 is MNHEY and CDR2 is SVGAGI in the germline V gene. Trimming left V 0 bases short and J 6 bases short, with 8 bases between. The CDR3 region has the DNA TGTGCCAGCAGTTACTCGAAACAGCAGACCCAGTACTTC. It encodes CASSYSKQQTQYF.

This sequence joins TRBV4-3 and TRBJ1-2, with 9 bases identical to TRBD1. The germline V gene encodes CDR1 LGHNA and CDR2 YSLEER. With V trimmed by 3 bases and J by 3 bases, 11 bases remained unmatched. There are 17 residues in the CDR3. The CDR3: CASSQIDRDRAYYGYTF. CDR3 nucleotides: TGCGCCAGCAGCCAGATCGACCGGGACAGGGCTTACTATGGCTACACCTTC.

The DNA for the CDR3 is TGTGCCAGCAGGCCCCAGAATGAAAAACTGTTTTTT. Protein: CASRPQNEKLFF. This chain links TRBV7-9 with TRBJ1-4; no clear D gene. There are 12 residues in the CDR3. Trimming cost V 6 bases and J 5 bases, with 7 bases left between them. The V gene's germline CDR1 is SEHNR and CDR2 FQNEAQ (reference sequence).

This sequence joins TRBV9 and TRBJ1-1; maybe TRBD1 (6 bases). V gave up 3 bases and J gave up 5 bases, with 14 bases separating them. Looked up from germline, CDR1 is SGDLS and CDR2 is YYNGEE. The CDR3 runs 14 residues. The CDR3 spells CASSATGLGTEAFF. CDR3 sequence (DNA): TGTGCCAGCAGCGCCACAGGGCTCGGGACTGAAGCTTTCTTT.

This chain joins TRBV9 and TRBJ2-5; maybe TRBD2 (6 bases). Germline CDR1 reads SGDLS; CDR2 reads YYNGEE. This CDR3 contains 15 residues. With 0 bases removed from V and 5 bases from J, the gap between germline ends came to 14 bases. CDR3 coding DNA: TGTGCCAGCAGCGTAGGTGGCGCCCGGGAGGAGACCCAGTACTTC. It specifies CASSVGGAREETQYF.

The chain carries TRBV9 and TRBJ2-1; 7 bases map to TRBD2. Looked up from germline, CDR1 is SGDLS and CDR2 is YYNGEE. After removal of 4 bases from V and 5 bases from J, the junction contained 15 bases not matched to a gene. The CDR3 consists of 17 residues. The CDR3 DNA follows: TGTGCCAGCAGCCCATCCCGATTCGTGGGAGGGAACAATGAGCAGTTCTTC. This gives the protein CASSPSRFVGGNNEQFF. Full variable domain (remainder filled in from reference TRBV9 and TRBJ2-1): DSGVTQTPKHLITATGQRVTLRCSPRSGDLSVYWYQQSLDQGLQFLIQYYNGEERAKGNILERFSAQQFPDLHSELNLSSLELGDSALYFCASSPSRFVGGNNEQFFGPGTRLTVL.

The chain uses TRBV15 and TRBJ2-1; 8 positions match TRBD2. This CDR3 comprises 18 residues. Per germline, CDR1 LNHNV and CDR2 YYDKDF (reference sequence). The V segment lost 3 bases and the J segment 4 bases; nucleotides outside the gene matches: 14. The CDR3 DNA is TGTGCCACCAGCAGGAGAACTACGGGGGGGCGAGGATACAATGAGCAGTTCTTC. The encoded protein is CATSRRTTGGRGYNEQFF. The whole variable domain, filled in from reference TRBV15 and TRBJ2-1, reads DAMVIQNPRYQVTQFGKPVTLSCSQTLNHNVMYWYQQKSSQAPKLLFHYYDKDFNNEADTPDNFQSRRPNTSFCFLDIRSPGLGDTAMYLCATSRRTTGGRGYNEQFFGPGTRLTVL.

The chain is built from TRBV4-3 and TRBJ1-5; D is unclear. The germline V gene encodes CDR1 LGHNA and CDR2 YSLEER. CDR3 length: 15 residues. Trimming removed 1 base from V and 0 bases from J, with 7 bases in between. In nucleotides, the CDR3 is TGCGCCAGCAGCCAAGCCATCATTAGCAATCAGCCCCAGCATTTT. It encodes CASSQAIISNQPQHF.

The chain recombines TRBV7-9 with TRBJ2-1, with 7 positions matching TRBD1. CDR3 length: 15 amino acids. With V trimmed by 5 bases and J by 4 bases, 8 bases remained unmatched. From germline, CDR1 is SEHNR and CDR2 FQNEAQ (reference sequence). Here the CDR3 reads CASSDGTAIYNEQFF. CDR3 bases: TGTGCCAGCAGCGACGGGACAGCCATTTACAATGAGCAGTTCTTC.

The V gene is TRBV7-2, the J gene TRBJ2-3; 9 nucleotides match TRBD1. V dropped 6 bases and J dropped 3; count of bases not matched to a gene: 4. The CDR3 runs 14 residues. Germline lookup yields CDR1 SGHTA and CDR2 FQGNSA. The CDR3 is CASSQTGGTDTQYF. In DNA form, the CDR3 reads TGTGCCAGCAGTCAGACAGGGGGAACAGATACGCAGTATTTT.

This clone was found a few times. The rearrangement joins TRBV5-4 to TRBJ1-6, with D perhaps TRBD1 (6 bases). CDR1 is SGHNT, CDR2 YYREEE, per germline (reference sequence). V was clipped by 4 bases and J by 4 bases, with 15 bases between them. CDR3 length: 16 residues. The CDR3 DNA follows: TGTGCCAGCAGCCCAACAGGGTTAGAGTATAATTCACCCCTCCACTTT. It codes for CASSPTGLEYNSPLHF.

V is TRBV10-2 and J is TRBJ2-5; possibly TRBD2 for D (5 bases). The CDR3 is 15 amino acids. The germline V and J ends were trimmed by 4 bases and 2 bases, with 14 bases remaining between them. Germline V lookup: CDR1 WSHSY, CDR2 SAAADI. Here the CDR3 reads CASSVDGNKQETQYF. In nucleotides, the CDR3 is TGCGCCAGCAGTGTGGACGGGAACAAACAAGAGACCCAGTACTTC.

The CDR3 DNA reads TGTGCCAGCAGCCCGGGACAGGGACTCTCTGGAAACACCATATATTTT. Amino acid sequence: CASSPGQGLSGNTIYF. The V and J genes are TRBV9 and TRBJ1-3; TRBD1 matches 9 bases. The CDR3 totals 16 residues. The germline gives CDR1 SGDLS, CDR2 YYNGEE. V dropped 4 bases and J dropped 0; count of bases not matched to a gene: 5.

The J gene is TRBJ2-4, the V gene TRBV5-4, with TRBD2 as a possible D gene (7 bases). The CDR3 length is 15 residues. Germline CDR1 and CDR2: SGHNT and YYREEE (reference sequence). V was trimmed by 4 bases and J by 6 bases, leaving 17 bases between them. The CDR3 is CASSPVGGGANIQYF. The CDR3 region has the DNA TGTGCCAGCAGCCCGGTAGGGGGGGGCGCAAACATTCAGTACTTC.

The chain couples TRBV11-2 to TRBJ2-1; D gene ambiguous. The ends were cut back, 1 base at V and 6 bases at J, with 7 bases in the middle. Germline V lookup: CDR1 SGHAT, CDR2 FQNNGV. There are 13 residues in the CDR3. CDR3 nucleotides: TGTGCCAGCAGCTTAGGGCGGAGCAATGAGCAGTTCTTC. It is translated as CASSLGRSNEQFF.

This CDR3 reads CASSLTGISGANVLTF. The CDR3 DNA is TGCGCCAGCAGCCTAACAGGGATCTCTGGGGCCAACGTCCTGACTTTC. This sequence joins TRBV5-1 and TRBJ2-6; TRBD1 might be the D (6 bases). The V end lost 4 bases, the J end lost 0 bases, and 11 bases lay between the germline ends. Germline V CDR1 and CDR2: SGHRS, YFSETQ. The CDR3 loop spans 16 amino acids.

The V and J genes are TRBV12-3 or TRBV12-4 and TRBJ2-2; D gene unclear. V gave up 7 bases and J gave up 7 bases, with 10 bases separating them. The CDR3 sequence is 12 residues long. In DNA, the CDR3 is TGTGCCAGCACCCTGGCTGGCGGGGAGCTGTTTTTT. Its protein is CASTLAGGELFF.

The chain is built from TRBV6-5 and TRBJ1-5; TRBD1 might be the D (6 bases). The CDR3 is made up of 16 amino acids. Trimming removed 0 bases from V and 0 bases from J, with 9 bases in between. Germline V CDR1 and CDR2: MNHEY, SVGAGI. The CDR3 DNA reads as TGTGCCAGCAGTTACTCGGACAGAAATAGCAATCAGCCCCAGCATTTT. Protein product: CASSYSDRNSNQPQHF.

The V call is TRBV6-2 or TRBV6-3, the J call TRBJ1-5, with D unresolved. Trimming pared 5 bases from V and 4 bases from J, leaving 6 bases between. The CDR3 length is 12 residues. Germline V lookup: CDR1 MNHEY, CDR2 SVGEGT. The CDR3 protein is CASSLGNQPQHF. CDR3 coding DNA: TGTGCCAGCAGTCTCGGGAATCAGCCCCAGCATTTT.

The J gene is TRBJ1-4, the V gene TRBV5-4; TRBD1 is a possible D gene (5 bases). Looked up from germline, CDR1 is SGHNT and CDR2 is YYREEE (reference sequence). The CDR3 has 15 amino acids. Trimming cost V 0 bases and J 4 bases, with 10 bases left between them. The CDR3 DNA is TGTGCCAGCAGCTTGGGTGGGGCGATTAATGAAAAACTGTTTTTT. Residues: CASSLGGAINEKLFF.

The chain links TRBV9 to TRBJ2-1; TRBD2 agrees at 7 bases. The CDR3 runs 16 residues. V was pared by 0 bases and J by 5 bases, with 8 bases of the junction left unmatched. The germline V gene encodes CDR1 SGDLS and CDR2 YYNGEE. The CDR3 spells CASSVGEGGPDNEQFF. Written as DNA, the CDR3 is TGTGCCAGCAGCGTAGGAGAGGGAGGGCCTGACAATGAGCAGTTCTTC.